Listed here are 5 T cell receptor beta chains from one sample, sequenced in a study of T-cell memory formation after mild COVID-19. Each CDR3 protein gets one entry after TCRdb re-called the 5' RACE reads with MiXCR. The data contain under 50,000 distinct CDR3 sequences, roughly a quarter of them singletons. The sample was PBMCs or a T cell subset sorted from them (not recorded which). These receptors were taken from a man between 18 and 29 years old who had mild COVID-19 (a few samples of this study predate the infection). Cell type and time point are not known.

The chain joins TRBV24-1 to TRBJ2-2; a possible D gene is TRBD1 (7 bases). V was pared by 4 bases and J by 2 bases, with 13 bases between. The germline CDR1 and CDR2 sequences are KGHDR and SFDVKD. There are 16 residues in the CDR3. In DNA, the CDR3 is TGTGCCACCAGTGACCGGGGGACAGTTAACACCGGGGAGCTGTTTTTT. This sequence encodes CATSDRGTVNTGELFF.

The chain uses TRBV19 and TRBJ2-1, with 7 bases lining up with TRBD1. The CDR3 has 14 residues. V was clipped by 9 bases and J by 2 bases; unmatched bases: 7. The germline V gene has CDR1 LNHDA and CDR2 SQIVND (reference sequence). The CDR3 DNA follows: TGTGCCAGCCGAGACAGGGACCCCTACAATGAGCAGTTCTTC. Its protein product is CASRDRDPYNEQFF.

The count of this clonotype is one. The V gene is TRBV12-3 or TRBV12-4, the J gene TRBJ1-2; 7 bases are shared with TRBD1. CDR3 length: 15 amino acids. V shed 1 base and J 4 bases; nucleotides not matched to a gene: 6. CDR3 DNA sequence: TGTGCCAGCAGTTTAGGAGCAGGGGGTGGCTATGGCTACACCTTC. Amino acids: CASSLGAGGGYGYTF.

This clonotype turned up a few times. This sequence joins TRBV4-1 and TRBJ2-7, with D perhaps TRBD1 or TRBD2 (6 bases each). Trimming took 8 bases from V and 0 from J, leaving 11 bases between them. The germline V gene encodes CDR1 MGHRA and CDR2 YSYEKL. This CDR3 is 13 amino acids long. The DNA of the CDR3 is TGCGCCAGCTCGGGGGCCAACTCCTACGAGCAGTACTTC. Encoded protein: CASSGANSYEQYF.

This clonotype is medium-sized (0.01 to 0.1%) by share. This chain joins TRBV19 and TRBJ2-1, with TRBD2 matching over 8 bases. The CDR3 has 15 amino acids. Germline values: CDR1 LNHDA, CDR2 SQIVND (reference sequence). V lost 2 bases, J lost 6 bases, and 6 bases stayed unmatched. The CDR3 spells CASSILTSEVNEQFF. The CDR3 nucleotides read TGTGCCAGTAGTATACTGACTAGCGAAGTCAATGAGCAGTTCTTC.